The present TCR beta chain was sequenced within a study of cytomegalovirus exposure and HLA in healthy donors (dated by TCRdb to 2016 to 2017). General notes on the study: An earlier analysis of some 600 of the donors reported 276 Gb of sequence data and some 110 million unique TCR beta sequences obtained from around 170 million T cells. An early release that covered more than 550 HLA-typed donors contained about 300 gigabases of sequencing data and tens of millions of unique TCR sequences. The genetic ancestry cluster associated with self-reported Caucasian donors included roughly 84% of the approximately 400 genotyped donors. The study was designed to test whether signatures of past pathogen exposure could be identified by cataloging public T cell receptors. Using immunosequencing, the study profiled T cell repertoires from around 670 subjects and related those repertoires to cytomegalovirus serostatus. Along with the approximately 700-subject first cohort, a separate validation cohort of over a hundred different subjects was used. High-throughput TCR immunosequencing, statistical association of individual TCRs with disease status, and machine learning were combined to predict cytomegalovirus infection status. To study patterns of TCR occurrence, a later analysis re-analyzed previously published TCR beta repertoires from 666 donors and added high-resolution HLA genotyping. In the later analysis, no new phenotypic data were used to find candidate immune exposures; instead, reliance was placed on TCR beta sequences and their occurrence across donors. To decide whether each TCR beta V gene segment behaved as functional or pseudogenic, an earlier analysis of some 570 of the donors relied on high-throughput TCR beta sequencing. Alongside the repertoire data, information on donor age, sex, ethnicity and CMV serostatus was compiled. A later genetic analysis took genome-wide SNP genotypes for about 55% of the 666 donors and used that subset as a discovery cohort. Every discovery cohort repertoire had been produced on one sequencing platform. HLA typing included class I and class II loci at four-digit resolution. Typing coverage differed by locus: A, B, C, DRB1 and DQB1 were typed in roughly 620-630 donors, DQA1 in 500 to 550, DPA1 in around 610, and DPB1 in approximately 450. About five DR-DQ haplotypes were handled as single units for association and clustering, since linkage in the cohort was strong. Across 398 genotyped donors of the cohort, an average of about 220,000 unique TCR beta nucleotide sequences per donor were sequenced, and approximately 17% of those sequences were non-productive. What the authors observed across the whole study: Because counts were too low, 15 to 20 rarely observed V segments, including chromosome 9 orphons, were excluded from the earlier analysis of some 540 of the donors. A later analysis reported that several top co-occurrence clusters appeared linked to parvovirus B19, influenza, CMV and Epstein-Barr virus. According to a later analysis, most CMV-associated TCR beta chains appeared to be HLA-restricted, and the HLA associations seemed to be driven largely by CMV exposure. Sequencing depth was assumed to be roughly uniform across donors in the presence/absence analyses, though that assumption may not hold. Because some donors lacked HLA typing at each locus, the association tests relied only on the typed subset. The sequencing pipeline was judged likely to have produced a cluster of highly shared sequence variants as a technical artifact. In this cohort, only TCR beta chains were sequenced, and detectable features were limited by the absence of alpha or paired-chain data. When HLA alleles, especially DR and DQ, strongly co-occurred, attributing TCR associations to individual alleles was difficult. Immune exposure information for the cohort was limited to CMV serostatus. In an earlier analysis of over 550 of the donors, most TCR beta V segments were observed in productive rearrangements about 90% or about 30% of the time, broadly matching IMGT annotations. The classifier was reported to diagnose cytomegalovirus status with high specificity and sensitivity in both the original cohort and the validation cohort. V-gene and J-gene trimming of TCR beta chains was associated with a missense DCLRE1C variant in a later genetic analysis, and the association was replicated in an independent cohort. A later analysis associated some 17,000 TCR beta sequences with specific HLA alleles at a false discovery rate of 0.05. It was suggested by the authors that the approach could potentially be generalized to other disease states and immunological phenotypes. A few of the identified cytomegalovirus-associated TCR beta chains were confirmed in vitro to be specific for cytomegalovirus antigens. Linkage disequilibrium might explain the correlated functional status among segregating V segments, but an unknown experimental factor could not be ruled out. Some IMGT-functional V segments, including TRBV6-2 and TRBV6-3, could not be distinguished by the 87-base-pair reads and were therefore excluded. A further reported finding was that TCR beta sequences accurately predicted the HLA-A and HLA-B alleles for most subjects in the first cohort. In a later analysis, HLA-associated TCR beta chains were found to be more clonally expanded and to have lower generation probabilities than equally common non-associated chains. Across donors, most TCR sequences were observed very rarely, whereas some public TCRs were present in many individuals. According to a later analysis, TCR association rates differed among HLA loci, with DRB1 alleles showing the most associated TCRs and HLA-C alleles showing the fewest. In the study, approximately 160 TCR beta chains were listed as associated with cytomegalovirus. According to a later genetic analysis, donors in an Asian-associated ancestry cluster had fewer N-insertions in productive TCRs than the approximately 670-donor mean.

Counted from cysteine to phenylalanine, this CDR3 has 14 amino acids. Left in the record is the CDR3 DNA by itself, 42 bases read in frame from the first base. The junction shows trimming of 9 bases on V and 5 bases on J, and the gene matches do not reach 5 bases of it. The germline V gene gives CDR1 as MGHDK and CDR2 as SYGVNS. The library was generated by the immunoSEQ multiplex PCR assay. For the multiplex PCR, a mixture combining 60 forward primers for TCR Vbeta segments and 13 reverse primers for TCR Jbeta segments was used. A multiplex PCR assay on genomic DNA amplified the CDR3 region of rearranged TCR beta genes. On the Illumina HiSeq System, the amplified TCR beta libraries were sequenced as 87-base-pair reads. In the source study's methods: A later analysis counted tens of millions of unique TCR beta chains across the 500 to 850 repertoires, and 9.5 million to 11 million of these chains were shared by at least two donors. Raw reads were error-corrected and collapsed into unique sequences with a nearest-neighbor algorithm that merged closely related sequences to remove PCR and sequencing errors. Alignment of CDR3 sequences to IMGT reference sequences was used to assign V, D and J gene segments. For a sequence to be retained, a match of at least six nucleotides to both a V gene segment and a J gene segment was required. Rearrangements were classified as productive when the CDR3 lacked stop codons and remained in frame with V and J, and all other rearrangements were classified as non-productive. Following IMGT convention, CDR3 was defined as the stretch from the second conserved V-encoded cysteine to the conserved J-encoded phenylalanine. The earlier analysis of about 610 of the donors excluded sequences that lacked an unambiguous match to a single V gene segment. An earlier analysis of under 750 of the donors called V segments functional above 56.7% productive rearrangements and segregating when the between-donor standard deviation exceeded 5%. A statistical classification framework was built to diagnose cytomegalovirus status from the catalog of TCR beta chain sequences. In a later analysis, V and J genes were assigned by comparing TCR nucleotide sequences against IMGT/GENE-DB human TR gene sequences. A later analysis assigned CDR3 sequences and most-parsimonious VDJ recombination scenarios with the TCRdist pipeline. A later analysis defined each TCR beta chain by its CDR3 amino acid sequence plus V-gene family, and excluded reads lacking a unique V-gene family. A later analysis removed nearly 600 highly shared, low-generation-probability nucleotide sequences to deal with suspected cross-contamination and a sequencing artifact. A later analysis calculated a clonal expansion index for each public chain from normalized within-repertoire ranks of inferred template counts. A later analysis computed generation probabilities with a VDJ recombination model fitted to out-of-frame rearrangements, and checked the results against IGoR. A later analysis scored TCR-TCR, TCR-HLA and TCR-CMV co-occurrence with hypergeometric tests, applying a repertoire-size bias correction to TCR pairs. A later analysis estimated false discovery rates by permuting HLA or CMV assignments 20 times. In a later analysis, co-occurring TCRs were grouped with DBSCAN, and TCRdist sequence similarity was added when clustering was performed within HLA-allele-positive subsets. For co-occurrence clustering, repertoires with fewer than 30,000 or more than 120,000 public chains were excluded, along with four or five repertoires with anomalous nucleotide sharing. TCRdb retrieved this table from immuneACCESS and kept in-frame rearrangements only. Not all clones are present; in checked studies, unresolved V genes account for under half, and no reason is known for the remainder. V and J calls and clone size are as listed in that table; D and trimming were resolved from the DNA. For this sample there are 120,000 or so clones; approximately 77% appear just once. The ten largest clonotypes hold about 1.8% of the sample.

The cohort comprised around 690 healthy bone marrow donors. At the time of sampling, every cohort member was nominally healthy, though immune exposures that went unrecorded were likely present. The donor tested CMV seronegative and was one of the 352 seronegative cohort members. Each donor provided a peripheral blood sample, and peripheral blood mononuclear cells were used for TCR beta sequencing. The Qiagen DNeasy Blood Extraction Kit was used to extract genomic DNA from the blood cell samples. This clone was detected only once. Its antigen is unknown. The sample holds no much larger clone one base away, and base qualities are not on file.

Sequenced: PBMCs. The rearranged chain carries TRBV25-1 and TRBJ1-5; 12 bases in between match TRBD1. The TCR was taken from a man younger than 30 in good health and CMV-seronegative. The CDR3 corresponds to CASKGQGADQPQHF. The bases are TGTGCCAGTAAGGGACAGGGGGCAGATCAGCCCCAGCATTTT.